The source of this T cell receptor (beta chain) is a study of shared clonotypes between healthy human individuals. Whole-study findings and limits: The researchers took only blood, and tissue repertoires probably look different. Limited genetic and exposure-history diversity came from having few donors. The generation probabilities recorded for non-shared clonotypes fell below those of clonotypes shared by all four donors. Naive subsets tended to show greater estimated richness than memory subsets.

Germline assignment: CDR1 SGHDT and CDR2 YYEEEE. Losses at the gene ends were 6 bases for V and 7 bases for J; bases not matched to a gene: 15. This CDR3 comprises 16 residues. A word on this clone: The antigen is unknown.

Positively selected for CCR7, the CD45RO-negative cells used as naive CD8 cells excluded terminally differentiated effector memory CD45RA+ cells. Method: immunoSEQ multiplex PCR; TCRdb's copy keeps in-frame clones and lacks some. Here the sample spans roughly 2 million clones, about 95% being singletons. Input material: naive CD8+ T cells sorted from blood. The receptor was derived from a man aged 18-30 years in good health. This sequence joins TRBV5-6 and TRBJ2-1, with 8 bases identical to TRBD2. The CDR3 is CASINLGASGLNEQFF. CDR3 DNA: TGTGCCAGCATCAATCTGGGGGCTAGCGGGTTAAATGAGCAGTTCTTC.